This T cell receptor (beta chain) was documented in a study of blood T cell repertoires in COVID-19. Assay: immunoSEQ multiplex PCR; the TCRdb copy retains only in-frame clones and omits some. The data show some 90,000 clones, around 88% seen once. The CDR3 totals 11 residues. Germline loops: CDR1 SNHLY, CDR2 FYNNEI. The rearrangement uses TRBV2 and TRBJ2-7; no clear D. The clonotype originates from an older woman with COVID-19, enrolled during active disease. Sequences were obtained from peripheral blood. The CDR3 here is CASVWQYEQYF. For the CDR3, the DNA is TGTGCAAGCGTGTGGCAGTACGAGCAGTACTTC.